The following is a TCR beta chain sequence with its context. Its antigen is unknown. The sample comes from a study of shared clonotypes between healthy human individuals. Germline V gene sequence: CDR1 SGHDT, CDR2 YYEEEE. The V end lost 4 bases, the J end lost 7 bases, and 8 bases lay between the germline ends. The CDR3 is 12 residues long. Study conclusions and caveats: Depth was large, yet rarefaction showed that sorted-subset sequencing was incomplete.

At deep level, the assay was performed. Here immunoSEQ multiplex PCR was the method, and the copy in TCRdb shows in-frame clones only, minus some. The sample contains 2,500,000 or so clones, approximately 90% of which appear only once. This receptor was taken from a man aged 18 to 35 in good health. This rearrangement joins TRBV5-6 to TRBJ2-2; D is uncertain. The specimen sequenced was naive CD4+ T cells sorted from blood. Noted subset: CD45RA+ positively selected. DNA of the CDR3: TGTGCCAGCAGCGTAGTGGTCGGGGAGCTGTTTTTT. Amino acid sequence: CASSVVVGELFF.